The entry below describes one T cell receptor beta chain. The antigen this receptor binds is unknown. The record has no base qualities; no much larger clone is one base away. This sample is drawn from a study of T cell responses to AZD1222 COVID-19 vaccine (dated by TCRdb to the early 2020s). For the study in its entirety: AZD1222 recipients with second doses at about 4 weeks or about 12 weeks were pooled, because spike-specific TCR depth and breadth did not differ between schedules. A total of approximately 240 trial participants underwent TCR sequencing, of whom about 210 had received two doses of AZD1222 and 26 had received two doses of the MenACWY control vaccine. Trial participants were enrolled by age into 18-55, 56-69 and 70-plus year subgroups, with approximately 160, 26 and 62 TCR-sequenced participants respectively.

Interpreted using the paper, the time point label stands for: baseline before first vaccination. Vaccinee samples came from UK trials COV001 and COV002, including a single-blind randomized controlled phase 2/3 trial of AZD1222 (ChAdOx1 nCoV-19) in healthy adults. For TCRbeta chain sequencing, PBMC samples were collected from trial participants at day 0 and at day 28 after the second dose. The CDR3 regions of human TCRbeta chains were subjected to immunosequencing. From the authors' description of their analysis: TCRs in the repertoires were compared against a reference library of SARS-CoV-2-specific TCRs that had been generated with the MIRA antigen-specificity platform. Breadth was defined as the fraction of unique TCRs that were SARS-CoV-2-associated. Depth was defined as the fraction of total T cells that were SARS-CoV-2-associated. Each spike-specific TCR was assigned to its reactive spike region and to a CD4 or CD8 class using the MIRA data. Log10-transformed breadth and depth values were compared by one-way ANOVA with Sidak's multiple comparisons tests. Imported from immuneACCESS, the table was reduced by TCRdb to in-frame sequences with V and J called. These copies leave out some clones; in studies compared against another copy, an unresolved V gene accounts for under half, and the cause of the remainder is not known. Clone size and V and J calls were adopted from that table, with D and trimming inferred from the DNA. This sample has more than 85,000 clones in its table, and 91% of those were observed once. The ten largest make up roughly 7% of the sample.

Broader findings and caveats from the paper: In the small 56-69-year group, the increase in depth fell short of significance, most likely because of low power. Most participants were white British and females outnumbered males, and the authors suggested that clonal diversity may have been underestimated. Conclusions about previously exposed vaccinees are limited because only five to seven AZD1222 recipients were SARS-CoV-2 seropositive at baseline. After two AZD1222 doses, spike-specific TCR breadth and depth were significantly higher than at day 0 and than in MenACWY recipients. Vaccine-associated CD4 TCRs spanned the whole spike protein, with dominant responses in regions 160-218 and 743-854. Reportedly, close to half of the unique spike-specific TCRs recognized epitopes lying outside the regions that are mutated in the B.1.351 and B.1.1.7 variants. Because no day 14 peak-response samples were available, repertoires were characterized only after the peak T cell response.

The junction carries 12 bases between V and J, which are trimmed by 3 bases and 3 bases respectively. The germline V gene sets CDR1 to SGHRS and CDR2 to YFSETQ. The CDR3 measures 14 amino acids from cysteine to phenylalanine. Only the CDR3 region is kept as DNA, spanning 42 bases read in frame from base 1. The sequence links TRBV5-1 to TRBJ1-2; a confident D gene designation cannot be given. This clonotype originated in an adult in good health. This specimen consisted of peripheral blood, obtained on day 0 of AZD1222 vaccination. The CDR3 corresponds to CASSWGSGDYGYTF. The DNA sequence is TGCGCCAGCAGCTGGGGATCCGGGGACTATGGCTACACCTTC.